The TCR beta chain under discussion was sequenced for a study of siplizumab effects on memory and regulatory T cells. Here immunoSEQ multiplex PCR was the method, and the copy in TCRdb shows in-frame clones only, minus some. This table holds 94,000 or so clones, 90% to 95% found once. Germline CDR1 SGDLS, CDR2 YYNGEE. The CDR3 extends over 15 amino acids. Trimming at V came to 3 bases and at J to 8 bases, leaving 11 bases not matched to a gene. The sequenced sample consisted of CD8+ T cells sorted from blood. The rearrangement uses TRBV9 and TRBJ1-2; TRBD1 matches 9 bases. The source of this sequence is a human donor in good health. The CDR3 here is CASSGTGQGPSGYTF. The CDR3 DNA sequence: TGTGCCAGCAGCGGCACGGGACAGGGTCCCTCAGGCTACACCTTC.